This T cell receptor (beta chain) was documented in a study of blood T cell repertoires in COVID-19. About the research overall: Sites in the United States, Italy and Spain provided acute and convalescent COVID-19 samples.

Germline assignment: CDR1 LNHDA and CDR2 SQIVND (reference sequence). Deletions cut 3 bases from V and 10 bases from J, with 6 bases between. There are 11 residues in the CDR3. Per the original data handling: Amplification from reference gene primers served as the basis for estimated nucleated cell counts. TCRdb keeps only in-frame clones here, not all; method: immunoSEQ multiplex PCR. The DNA gave D and trimming, while V, J and clone size come from that table. The table lists hundreds of thousands of clones, under 95% of them singletons. The V gene is TRBV19, the J gene TRBJ1-4, with a possible D match to TRBD1 (5 bases). The clonotype originates from a woman aged 18-29 years who had recovered from COVID-19. Sequencing was done on a sample of peripheral blood. The CDR3 coding sequence is TGTGCCAGTAGTATTCAGGGAAAACTGTTTTTT. Its protein product is CASSIQGKLFF.